This entry describes one T cell receptor (beta chain). TCRdb's table, derived via immunoSEQ multiplex PCR, lists solely in-frame clones and lacks some. The table shows under 200,000 clones, with roughly four fifths occurring only once. This sample is drawn from a study of blood T cell repertoires in COVID-19. Germline loops: CDR1 SGHNT, CDR2 YYREEE (reference sequence). The CDR3 runs 16 residues. Trimming removed 5 bases from V and 4 bases from J; junction bases left unmatched: 8. The chain is built from TRBV5-4 and TRBJ2-2; TRBD1 matches at 10 bases. Input material: PBMCs or T cells enriched from blood (not recorded which). This TCR was sampled from a man aged 50-60 years who had recovered from COVID-19. In nucleotides, the CDR3 is TGTGCCAGCAGGAGAGACAGGGGGCGCGGCACCGGGGAGCTGTTTTTT. It codes for CASRRDRGRGTGELFF. The full variable domain, with the rest looked up from reference TRBV5-4 and TRBJ2-2, is ETGVTQSPTHLIKTRGQQVTLRCSSQSGHNTVSWYQQALGQGPQFIFQYYREEENGRGNFPPRFSGLQFPNYSSELNVNALELDDSALYLCASRRDRGRGTGELFFGEGSRLTVL.